The sequence of this TCR beta chain was determined in a study of T cells after yellow fever vaccination. Across the study: Preparation of the low-cell-number fractions used SMART-Seq v4 Ultra Low Input.

Overall study results and limits: Booster sampling recovered most clones from primary vaccination (96% CD4, approximately 88% CD8). Secondary responses were weaker yet peaked faster, day 5 versus 15. High-abundance clonotypes from the bulk population could contaminate FACS-sorted repertoires.

Each CDR3 protein gets one entry after TCRdb re-called the 5' RACE reads with MiXCR. The sample gives around 100,000 distinct CDR3 sequences, roughly 5.2% of which show up once; about 38% is in the top ten. A note on this clonotype: The antigen remains unidentified.

V was cut by 3 bases and J by 8 bases, with 15 bases left in between. The CDR3 is made up of 14 amino acids. Germline values: CDR1 SGHTA, CDR2 FQGNSA. The source is a man aged 18 to 29 who received the YFV17D yellow fever vaccine. The V call is TRBV7-2, the J call TRBJ2-3, with unresolved D. The material sequenced was CD8+ T cells sorted from PBMCs, taken 10 days after the yellow fever booster vaccination. The DNA of the CDR3 is TGTGCCAGCAGCTTGGGAACTTCGAGGTCTACGCAGTATTTT. As protein: CASSLGTSRSTQYF.